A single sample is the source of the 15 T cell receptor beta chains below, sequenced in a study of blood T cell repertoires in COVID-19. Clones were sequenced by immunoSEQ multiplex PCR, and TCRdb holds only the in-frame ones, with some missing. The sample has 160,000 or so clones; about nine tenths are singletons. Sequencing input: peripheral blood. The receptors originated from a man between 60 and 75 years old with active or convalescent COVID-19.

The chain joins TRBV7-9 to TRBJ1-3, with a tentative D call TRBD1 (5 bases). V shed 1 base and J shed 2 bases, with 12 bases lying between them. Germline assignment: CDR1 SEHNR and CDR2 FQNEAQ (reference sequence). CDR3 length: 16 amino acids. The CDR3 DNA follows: TGTGCCAGCAGCTTAGATCTGGGGCTGACTGGAAACACCATATATTTT. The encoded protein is CASSLDLGLTGNTIYF.

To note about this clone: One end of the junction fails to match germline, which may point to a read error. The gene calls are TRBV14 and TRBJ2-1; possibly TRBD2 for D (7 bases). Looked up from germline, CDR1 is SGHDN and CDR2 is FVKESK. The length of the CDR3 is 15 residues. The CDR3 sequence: CASSQISAGANAQFF. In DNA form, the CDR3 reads TGTGCCAGCAGCCAAATCTCTGCGGGGGCTAATGCGCAGTTCTTC.

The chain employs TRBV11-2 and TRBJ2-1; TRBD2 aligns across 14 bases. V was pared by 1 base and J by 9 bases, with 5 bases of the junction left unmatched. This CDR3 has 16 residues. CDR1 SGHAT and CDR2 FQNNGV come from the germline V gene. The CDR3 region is CASSLGLAGGWGEQFF. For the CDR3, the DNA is TGTGCCAGCAGCTTAGGACTAGCGGGAGGGTGGGGTGAGCAGTTCTTC.

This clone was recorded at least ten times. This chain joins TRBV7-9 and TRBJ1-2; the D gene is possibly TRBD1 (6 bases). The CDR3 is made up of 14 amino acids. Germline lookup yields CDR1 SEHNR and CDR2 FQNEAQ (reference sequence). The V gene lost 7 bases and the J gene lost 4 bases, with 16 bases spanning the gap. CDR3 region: CASTQGRVSYGYTF. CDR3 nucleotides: TGTGCCAGCACCCAGGGGAGGGTTAGCTATGGCTACACCTTC.

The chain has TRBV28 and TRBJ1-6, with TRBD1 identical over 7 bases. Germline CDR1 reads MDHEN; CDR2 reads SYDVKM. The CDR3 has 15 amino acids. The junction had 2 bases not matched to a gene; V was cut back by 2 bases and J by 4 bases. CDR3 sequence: CASSLARGYNSPLHF. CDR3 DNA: TGTGCCAGCAGTTTAGCCAGGGGGTATAATTCACCCCTCCACTTT.

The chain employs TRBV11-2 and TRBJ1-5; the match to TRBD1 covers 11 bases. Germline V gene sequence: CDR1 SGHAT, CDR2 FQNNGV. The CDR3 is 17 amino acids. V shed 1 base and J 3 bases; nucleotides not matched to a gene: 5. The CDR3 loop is CASSLGRDRGINQPQHF. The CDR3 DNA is TGTGCCAGCAGCTTAGGCCGGGACAGGGGGATCAATCAGCCCCAGCATTTT. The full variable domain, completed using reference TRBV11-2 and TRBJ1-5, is EAGVAQSPRYKIIEKRQSVAFWCNPISGHATLYWYQQILGQGPKLLIQFQNNGVVDDSQLPKDRFSAERLKGVDSTLKIQPAKLEDSAVYLCASSLGRDRGINQPQHFGDGTRLSIL.

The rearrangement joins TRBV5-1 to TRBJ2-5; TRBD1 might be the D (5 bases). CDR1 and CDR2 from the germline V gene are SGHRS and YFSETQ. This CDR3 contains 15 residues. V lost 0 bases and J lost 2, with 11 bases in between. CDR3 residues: CASSLDPGRQETQYF. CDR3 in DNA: TGCGCCAGCAGCTTGGATCCAGGGCGTCAAGAGACCCAGTACTTC.

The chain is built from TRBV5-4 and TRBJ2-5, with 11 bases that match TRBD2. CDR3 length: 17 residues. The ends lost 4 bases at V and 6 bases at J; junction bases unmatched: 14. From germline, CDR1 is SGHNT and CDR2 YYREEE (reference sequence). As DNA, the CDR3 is TGTGCCAGCAGCCAATGGACGACTAGCGGGATTTCGCAGACCCAGTACTTC. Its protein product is CASSQWTTSGISQTQYF.

This CDR3 reads CASSLVRGRADTQYF. CDR3 DNA: TGTGCCAGCAGCTTAGTCAGGGGGCGTGCAGATACGCAGTATTTT. V usage is TRBV11-2 and J usage is TRBJ2-3; the match to TRBD1 covers 8 bases. Germline V gene lookup returns CDR1 SGHAT and CDR2 FQNNGV. With 1 base clipped from V and 4 bases from J, the junction kept 4 bases outside the gene matches. The CDR3 loop spans 15 amino acids.

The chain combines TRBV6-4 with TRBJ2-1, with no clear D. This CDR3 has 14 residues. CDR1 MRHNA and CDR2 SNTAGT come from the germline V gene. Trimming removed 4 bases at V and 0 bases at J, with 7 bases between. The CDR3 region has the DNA TGTGCCAGCAGTGTCCGTAGCTCCTACAATGAGCAGTTCTTC. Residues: CASSVRSSYNEQFF.

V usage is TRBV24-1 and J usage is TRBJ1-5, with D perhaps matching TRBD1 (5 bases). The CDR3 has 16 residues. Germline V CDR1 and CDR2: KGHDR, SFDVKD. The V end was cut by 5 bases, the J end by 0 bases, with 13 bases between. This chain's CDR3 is CATSAPGPYSNQPQHF. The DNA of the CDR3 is TGTGCCACCAGTGCACCAGGGCCCTATAGCAATCAGCCCCAGCATTTT.

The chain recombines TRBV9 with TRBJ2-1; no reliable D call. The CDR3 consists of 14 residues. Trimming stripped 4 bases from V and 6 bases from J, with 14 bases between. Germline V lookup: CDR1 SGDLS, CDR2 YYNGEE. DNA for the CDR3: TGTGCCAGCAGCCCAGTGTCCGTTTTCAATGAGCAGTTCTTC. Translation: CASSPVSVFNEQFF.

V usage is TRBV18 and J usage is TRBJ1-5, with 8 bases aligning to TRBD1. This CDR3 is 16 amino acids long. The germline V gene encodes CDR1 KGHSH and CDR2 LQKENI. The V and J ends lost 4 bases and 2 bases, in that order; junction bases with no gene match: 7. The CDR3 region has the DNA TGTGCCAGCTCACTAGGACAGGGCCAGGGCAATCAGCCCCAGCATTTT. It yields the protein CASSLGQGQGNQPQHF.

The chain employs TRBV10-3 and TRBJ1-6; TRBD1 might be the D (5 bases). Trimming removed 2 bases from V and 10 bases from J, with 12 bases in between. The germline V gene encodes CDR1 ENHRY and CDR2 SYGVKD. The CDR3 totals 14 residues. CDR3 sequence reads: CAISEPGLGSPLHF. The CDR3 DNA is TGTGCCATCAGTGAGCCAGGGCTAGGCTCACCCCTCCACTTT.

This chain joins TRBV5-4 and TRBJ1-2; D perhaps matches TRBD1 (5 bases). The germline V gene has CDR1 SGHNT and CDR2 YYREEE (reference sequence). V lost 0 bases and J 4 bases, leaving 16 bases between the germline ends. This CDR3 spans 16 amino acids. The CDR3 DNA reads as TGTGCCAGCAGCTTGGGGCAGGGAGGACCTCCCTATGGCTACACCTTC. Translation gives CASSLGQGGPPYGYTF.